Listed below are T cell receptor beta chains from one sample, sequenced in a study of T cell repertoires in cytomegalovirus infection. TCRdb reanalysed the reads using MiXCR and keeps one entry per CDR3 protein. The table records approximately 190,000 distinct CDR3 sequences, 7.5% to 10% of them present only once. The sequencing sample was made of PBMCs. The receptors derive from a human donor in good health (CMV status not recorded). Some clones in this sample may be carry-over from other donors' samples. Both conserved end residues are part of each CDR3. Each record gives: clone size, V gene, J gene, D gene, CDR3 protein, CDR3 DNA. The D gene is left open where the match is weak. Rows give clone size only sometimes, using once, few, many, or a class for an expanded clone.

>many|TRBV7-2|TRBJ2-1|TRBD1
CASSARQGPPQQFF
TGTGCCAGCAGCGCTCGACAGGGCCCACCCCAGCAGTTCTTC
>-|TRBV6-5|TRBJ1-2|TRBD1
CASTATGAGSGYTF
TGTGCCAGCACCGCGACAGGGGCCGGTTCTGGCTACACCTTC
>many|TRBV7-6|TRBJ2-2|-
CASSSRGGGNTGELFF
TGTGCCAGCAGCTCTCGAGGGGGGGGGAACACCGGGGAGCTGTTTTTT
>many|TRBV7-8|TRBJ2-1|-
CASSVPRGYEQFF
TGTGCCAGCAGCGTCCCCCGAGGCTATGAGCAGTTCTTC
>few|TRBV5-1|TRBJ1-2|TRBD1
CASSPGQPQPLNYGYTF
TGCGCCAGCAGCCCGGGACAGCCCCAGCCACTTAACTATGGCTACACCTTC
>many|TRBV7-2|TRBJ1-3|-
CASSLIWGSGNTIYF
TGTGCCAGCAGCTTAATTTGGGGGTCCGGAAACACCATATATTTT
>many|TRBV11-2|TRBJ1-1|TRBD1
CASSLPQGAAEAFF
TGTGCCAGCAGCTTACCTCAGGGGGCGGCTGAAGCTTTCTTT
>-|TRBV20-1|TRBJ2-3|TRBD2
CSARASSGITDTQYF
TGCAGTGCTCGAGCTTCTAGCGGGATCACAGATACGCAGTATTTT
>few|TRBV27|TRBJ1-6|-
CASSLSVGNSPLHF
TGTGCCAGCAGTTTATCTGTAGGAAATTCACCCCTCCACTTT
>-|TRBV28|TRBJ2-1|TRBD2
CASSLASGEAYNEQFF
TGTGCCAGCAGTTTGGCCAGCGGGGAAGCCTACAATGAGCAGTTCTTC
>-|TRBV19|TRBJ1-2|TRBD1
CASRTTGGLDGYTF
TGTGCCAGTAGGACGACAGGGGGACTTGATGGCTACACCTTC
>few|TRBV7-6|TRBJ1-1|TRBD1
CASSFRGAEEAFF
TGTGCCAGCAGCTTCAGGGGGGCCGAGGAAGCTTTCTTT
>-|TRBV5-1|TRBJ1-3|-
CASSLERGGNTIYF
TGCGCCAGCAGCTTGGAACGGGGTGGAAACACCATATATTTT
>many|TRBV7-2|TRBJ2-1|TRBD2
CASRQVAGKNEQFF
TGTGCCAGCAGACAAGTAGCGGGAAAAAATGAGCAGTTCTTC
>many|TRBV6-2/TRBV6-3|TRBJ2-7|TRBD1
CASSWRPGQPTYEQYF
TGTGCCAGCAGTTGGAGACCGGGACAGCCTACCTACGAGCAGTACTTC
>few|TRBV25-1|TRBJ2-1|TRBD2
CASSERGGGRAYNEQFF
TGTGCCAGCAGTGAAAGGGGGGGCGGGAGGGCCTACAATGAGCAGTTCTTC
>many|TRBV20-1|TRBJ2-7|TRBD1
CSARGDRVWEQYF
TGCAGTGCTAGAGGGGACAGGGTGTGGGAGCAGTACTTC
>many|TRBV28|TRBJ1-3|TRBD1
CASTPDRVGNTIYF
TGTGCCAGCACCCCAGACAGGGTTGGAAACACCATATATTTT
>many|TRBV7-2|TRBJ1-1|TRBD1
CASSRDRVPNTEAFF
TGTGCCAGCAGCCGGGACAGGGTTCCGAACACTGAAGCTTTCTTT
>many|TRBV7-2|TRBJ2-5|-
CASSSGPGETQYF
TGTGCCAGCAGCTCCGGACCTGGAGAGACCCAGTACTTC
>few|TRBV29-1|TRBJ2-2|-
CSVGVPRTNTGELFF
TGCAGCGTTGGGGTCCCCAGGACGAACACCGGGGAGCTGTTTTTT
>many|TRBV7-2|TRBJ2-5|-
CASSRYQETQYF
TGTGCCAGCAGCCGGTACCAAGAGACCCAGTACTTC
>many|TRBV7-2|TRBJ1-2|TRBD1
CASSTDRGSNGYTF
TGTGCCAGCAGCACGGACAGGGGCAGCAATGGCTACACCTTC
>-|TRBV20-1|TRBJ1-1|-
CSARDLTAMNTEAFF
TGCAGTGCTAGAGATCTAACAGCTATGAACACTGAAGCTTTCTTT
>many|TRBV5-1|TRBJ1-5|-
CASSLDPGPNQPQHF
TGCGCCAGCAGCCTTGACCCAGGCCCCAATCAGCCCCAGCATTTT
>many|TRBV7-6|TRBJ2-3|-
CASSFQGTHTDTQYF
TGTGCCAGCAGCTTTCAGGGTACTCACACAGATACGCAGTATTTT
>-|TRBV7-2|TRBJ1-1|-
CASSLGGRGVWGTEAFF
TGTGCCAGCAGCTTAGGCGGGAGGGGGGTATGGGGAACTGAAGCTTTCTTT
>many|TRBV7-3|TRBJ2-7|TRBD2
CASSYGTSGSYEQYF
TGTGCCAGCAGTTACGGGACTAGCGGCTCCTACGAGCAGTACTTC
>-|TRBV6-2/TRBV6-3|TRBJ2-4|-
CASSYLNPTRVRANIQYF
TGTGCCAGCAGTTACCTTAACCCCACAAGGGTGCGGGCAAACATTCAGTACTTC
>many|TRBV20-1|TRBJ1-5|TRBD1
CSARSLGTDYSNQPQHF
TGCAGTGCTAGATCTCTCGGGACAGACTATAGCAATCAGCCCCAGCATTTT
>many|TRBV7-8|TRBJ2-1|TRBD2
CASSLVPGGGYYNEQFF
TGTGCCAGCAGCCTTGTCCCCGGGGGGGGCTACTACAATGAGCAGTTCTTC
>many|TRBV7-2|TRBJ1-2|-
CASSLERGTYGYTF
TGTGCCAGCAGCTTAGAACGGGGAACCTATGGCTACACCTTC
>many|TRBV28|TRBJ2-7|-
CASSFRDNSYEQYF
TGTGCCAGCAGTTTTCGGGACAACTCCTACGAGCAGTACTTC
>few|TRBV12-5|TRBJ2-1|-
CASGSDFYNEQFF
TGTGCTAGTGGTTCGGACTTTTACAATGAGCAGTTCTTC
>-|TRBV4-1|TRBJ2-1|TRBD2
CASSRTSEYNEQFF
TGCGCCAGCTCCCGGACTAGCGAGTACAATGAGCAGTTCTTC
>-|TRBV20-1|TRBJ2-3|TRBD2
CSAQSVAGDTDTQYF
TGCAGTGCCCAGAGTGTTGCGGGGGACACAGATACGCAGTATTTT
>many|TRBV2|TRBJ2-3|-
CASSGGVGRPDTQYF
TGTGCCAGCAGTGGAGGGGTCGGGAGACCAGATACGCAGTATTTT
>-|TRBV19|TRBJ1-5|TRBD1
CASSVTGSGQPQHF
TGTGCCAGTAGTGTGACAGGGTCGGGGCAGCCCCAGCATTTT